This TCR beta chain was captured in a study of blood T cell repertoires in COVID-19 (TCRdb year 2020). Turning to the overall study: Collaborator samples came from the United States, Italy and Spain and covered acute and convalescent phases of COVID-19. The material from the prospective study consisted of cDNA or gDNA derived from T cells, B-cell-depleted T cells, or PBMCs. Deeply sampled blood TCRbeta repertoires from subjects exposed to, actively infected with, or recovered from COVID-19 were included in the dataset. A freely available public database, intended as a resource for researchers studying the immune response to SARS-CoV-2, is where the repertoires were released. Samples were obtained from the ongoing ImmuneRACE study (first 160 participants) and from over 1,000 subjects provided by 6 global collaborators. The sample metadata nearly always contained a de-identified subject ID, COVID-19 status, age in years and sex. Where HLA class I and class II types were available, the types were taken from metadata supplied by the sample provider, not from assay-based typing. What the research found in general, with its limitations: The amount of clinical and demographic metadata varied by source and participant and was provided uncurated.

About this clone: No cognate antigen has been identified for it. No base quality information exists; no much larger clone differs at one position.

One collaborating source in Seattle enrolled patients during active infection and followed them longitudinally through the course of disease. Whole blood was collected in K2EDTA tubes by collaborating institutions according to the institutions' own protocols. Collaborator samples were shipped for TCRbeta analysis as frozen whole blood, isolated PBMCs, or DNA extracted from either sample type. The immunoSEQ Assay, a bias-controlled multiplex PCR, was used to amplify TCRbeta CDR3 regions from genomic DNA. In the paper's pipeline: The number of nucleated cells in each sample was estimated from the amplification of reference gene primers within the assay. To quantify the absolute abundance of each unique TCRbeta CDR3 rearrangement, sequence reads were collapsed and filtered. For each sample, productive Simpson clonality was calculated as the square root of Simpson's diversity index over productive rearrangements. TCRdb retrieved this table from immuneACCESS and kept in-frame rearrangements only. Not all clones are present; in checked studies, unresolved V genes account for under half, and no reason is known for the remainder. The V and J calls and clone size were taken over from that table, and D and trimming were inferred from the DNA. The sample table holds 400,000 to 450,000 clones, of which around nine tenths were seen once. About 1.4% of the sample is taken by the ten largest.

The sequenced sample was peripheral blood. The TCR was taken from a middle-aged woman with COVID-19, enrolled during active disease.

For the CDR3, the sequence is CASTAVGGLYGYTF. DNA sequence: TGTGCCAGCACCGCGGTGGGGGGGCTCTATGGCTACACCTTC. Recombination connected TRBV7-2 to TRBJ1-2; perhaps TRBD1 is the D gene, with 6 bases matching. Taken from cysteine to phenylalanine, the CDR3 has 14 residues. This entry keeps only the CDR3 DNA: 42 bases, framed from base 1. Deletion took 7 bases off V and 4 bases off J, with a span of 16 bases between the germline ends. CDR1 and CDR2 (SGHTA, FQGNSA) derive from the germline V gene.